This T cell receptor (beta chain) was identified in a study of CD8+CD57+ T cells in acquired aplastic anemia (dated by TCRdb to 2017 to 2018). Regarding the research as a whole: Extracted DNA from sorted CD4+ and CD8+ cells averaged around 3.4 ug, ranging from roughly 0.19 to 27.4 ug. A CD8+CD57+ expansion meant a frequency higher than the mean frequency seen in healthy subjects.

The full study reports these points: Around 30 CD8+ CDR3 sequences were found to be shared between patients and controls, but these sequences appeared to be highly expressed in patients and within the immunodominant clones of the patients. Between patients and healthy controls, no significant difference in CD8+ Simpson's diversity was found (P=0.060).

Expansion of CD8+CD57+ cells had been shown by flow cytometry in the patients chosen for sequencing. Every patient had severe acquired aplastic anemia, diagnosed using the International Study of Aplastic Anemia and Agranulocytosis and Camitta criteria. No patient had received any therapy when blood was sampled. The study deep-sequenced TCR repertoires of sorted CD4+ and CD8+ blood T cells from severe aplastic anemia patients and healthy subjects. Patients were enrolled under clinicaltrials.gov protocols 00001620, 01623167, 00001397, 00071045, 00081523 and 00961064 in the USA. Ficoll-Paque density gradient centrifugation was used to isolate peripheral blood mononuclear cells. Before DNA extraction, CD4+ and CD8+ T cells were sorted with FACS or magnetic beads. Reading the germline V gene gives CDR1 SGHRS and CDR2 YFSETQ. The CDR3 runs 15 amino acids, cysteine and phenylalanine included. Only the CDR3 region is kept as DNA, spanning 45 bases read in frame from base 1.

This clonotype was detected many times. Its antigen is still unknown. The junction departs from the called germline gene at one end, perhaps through a read error. Profiling of TCR beta VDJ combinations and CDR3 sequences used genomic DNA as the template. An Illumina HiSeq 2000 was the platform used for TCR repertoire sequencing. The published analysis was carried out like this. Repertoires were assessed using TRBV/TRBJ rearrangement plots, CDR3 size and DJ length profiles, and Simpson's diversity index. Whichever DNA sequence was most abundant in the deep sequencing data was defined as the immunodominant clone. CDR3 amino acid sequences were screened for sharing across subjects and compared with published repertoires and the VDJdb database. TCRdb reworked the public reads: Q25 trimming with fastp, MiXCR clone assembly, productive beta chains retained. Merged by CDR3 protein, the rows form single entries marked with the most common genes and DNA. The V and J calls here are based on TCRdb, not the publication. The sample contains about 180,000 distinct CDR3 sequences, approximately 48% of them found a single time. The ten biggest clones cover over 10% of the sample.

Specimen: sorted CD4+, CD8+, or CD8+CD57+ T cells (not recorded which) from PBMCs. The chain is made from TRBV5-1 and TRBJ2-2; the junction holds 9 bases that match TRBD1. This TCR derives from a human donor with aplastic anemia. The bases read TGCGCCAGCAGCACAGGGGGCGCGGGCACCAGGGAGCTGTTTTTT. Its translation reads: CASSTGGAGTRELFF.